This is a list of T cell receptor beta chains from one sample in a study of blood T cell repertoires in COVID-19. Libraries were prepared by immunoSEQ multiplex PCR; TCRdb keeps only in-frame clonotypes and omits some of them. The sample records just over 300,000 clones, 65% to 90% being singletons. Sequenced: PBMCs or T cells enriched from blood (not recorded which). These receptors were collected from a young man who had recovered from COVID-19. The CDR3 runs from the conserved cysteine through the conserved F or W. The order of the fields is J gene, clone size, D gene, V gene, CDR3 protein, CDR3 DNA. The D gene is left open where the match is weak. A clone size is listed for some rows: how often the clone was seen (once, few, many), or a class if it is expanded.

TRBJ1-5 few TRBD1 TRBV15 CATSLRDRLNQPQHF TGTGCCACCAGTCTCCGGGACAGACTGAATCAGCCCCAGCATTTT
TRBJ2-7 NA NA TRBV2 CASSPAYEQYF TGTGCCAGCAGTCCCGCCTACGAGCAGTACTTC
TRBJ1-1 NA TRBD1 TRBV11-3 CASSSPPGQMNTEAFF TGTGCCAGCAGCTCCCCCCCGGGACAGATGAACACTGAAGCTTTCTTT
TRBJ2-1 NA NA TRBV21-1 CASGTSGTRSYNEQFF TGTGCCAGCGGGACTAGCGGGACCCGCTCCTACAATGAGCAGTTCTTC
TRBJ1-4 NA NA TRBV6-5 CASRGGMANEKLFF TGTGCCAGCAGGGGGGGTATGGCTAATGAAAAACTGTTTTTT
TRBJ1-1 few TRBD1 TRBV27 CASSHRQGAVGGNTEAFF TGTGCCAGCAGTCACCGACAGGGGGCTGTAGGGGGGAACACTGAAGCTTTCTTT
TRBJ2-3 NA NA TRBV5-1 CASSSRVDHTDTQYF TGCGCCAGCAGCTCCAGGGTTGACCACACAGATACGCAGTATTTT
TRBJ2-5 NA TRBD2 TRBV3-1/TRBV3-2 CASNNPGLATSVTQYF TGTGCCAGCAACAACCCGGGACTAGCGACAAGTGTGACCCAGTACTTC
TRBJ2-5 NA TRBD2 TRBV2 CASSEWREGQETQYF TGTGCCAGCAGTGAATGGCGGGAGGGACAAGAGACCCAGTACTTC
TRBJ1-2 NA TRBD1 TRBV7-2 CASSLGQGVNYGYTF TGTGCCAGCAGCTTAGGGCAGGGGGTCAACTATGGCTACACCTTC
TRBJ1-3 NA NA TRBV11-3 CASSSYYAAGNTIYF TGTGCCAGCAGCTCATACTACGCGGCTGGAAACACCATATATTTT
TRBJ2-5 NA TRBD2 TRBV24-1 CATSDSGLAGGRTQYF TGTGCCACCAGTGACTCCGGACTAGCGGGGGGGCGGACCCAGTACTTC
TRBJ2-3 NA NA TRBV7-6 CASSPRRDTQYF TGTGCCAGCAGCCCCCGTCGGGATACGCAGTATTTT
TRBJ1-1 few NA TRBV13 CASSPDGGLEAFF TGTGCCAGCAGCCCCGACGGAGGATTAGAAGCTTTCTTT
TRBJ1-2 once NA TRBV2 CASSGNTGSYGYTF TGTGCCAGCAGTGGCAATACAGGGTCCTATGGCTACACCTTC
TRBJ2-5 NA NA TRBV21-1 CASSKYRRRAQETQYF TGTGCCAGCAGCAAATATCGACGGCGGGCCCAAGAGACCCAGTACTTC
TRBJ1-2 few TRBD1 TRBV4-1 CASSPGTGNYGYTF TGCGCCAGCAGCCCCGGGACAGGGAACTATGGCTACACCTTC
TRBJ2-1 NA TRBD2 TRBV18 CASSRGLAGDEQFF TGTGCCAGCTCACGAGGACTAGCGGGAGATGAGCAGTTCTTC
TRBJ2-5 NA TRBD2 TRBV30 CAWSLGGLTATRTQYF TGTGCCTGGAGTCTGGGGGGACTAACCGCCACGCGGACCCAGTACTTC
TRBJ2-3 NA TRBD2 TRBV7-9 CASSISGRESDTQYF TGTGCCAGCAGCATTAGCGGGAGGGAGTCAGATACGCAGTATTTT
TRBJ1-5 once NA TRBV7-8 CASSPEGRGYQPQHF TGTGCCAGCAGCCCAGAGGGGAGGGGATATCAGCCCCAGCATTTT
TRBJ1-1 NA NA TRBV9 CASSVTGHTEAFF TGTGCCAGCAGCGTCACAGGGCACACTGAAGCTTTCTTT
TRBJ2-2 NA NA TRBV28 CASTPRVRTGELFF TGTGCCAGCACCCCCAGGGTGAGGACCGGGGAGCTGTTTTTT
TRBJ2-2 NA TRBD1 TRBV6-5 CASGRQGDTGELFF TGTGCCAGCGGACGACAGGGGGACACCGGGGAGCTGTTTTTT
TRBJ2-2 NA NA TRBV18 CASSHGVNTGELFF TGTGCCAGCTCACACGGGGTGAACACCGGGGAGCTGTTTTTT
TRBJ1-5 NA NA TRBV15 CATSRGGLGQPQHF TGTGCCACCAGCAGGGGGGGGCTAGGTCAGCCCCAGCATTTT
TRBJ1-5 NA NA TRBV11-2 CASSSTGIRDGGPQHF TGTGCCAGCAGCTCGACAGGTATCAGGGACGGAGGGCCCCAGCATTTT
TRBJ2-7 few TRBD2 TRBV4-1 CASSPPRAGVEEQYF TGCGCCAGCAGCCCTCCTAGGGCGGGAGTAGAAGAGCAGTACTTC
TRBJ1-2 few TRBD1 TRBV29-1 CSVPTGGNYGYTF TGCAGCGTCCCGACAGGGGGGAACTATGGCTACACCTTC
TRBJ1-6 NA NA TRBV9 CASSVGTGNMYPLHF TGTGCCAGCAGCGTAGGCACAGGGAACATGTATCCCCTCCACTTT
TRBJ2-2 NA NA TRBV5-1 CASSLQGNTGELFF TGCGCCAGCAGCTTACAGGGGAACACCGGGGAGCTGTTTTTT
TRBJ1-4 NA NA TRBV2 CASRQANEKLFF TGTGCCAGCAGACAGGCTAATGAAAAACTGTTTTTT
TRBJ1-1 NA NA TRBV6-5 CASTQYRAFF TGTGCCAGCACCCAATACCGGGCTTTCTTT
TRBJ2-7 NA TRBD2 TRBV4-1 CASSQQSGGYEQYF TGCGCCAGCAGCCAGCAAAGCGGGGGATACGAGCAGTACTTC
TRBJ1-6 NA TRBD1 TRBV28 CASSPGGKDSPLHF TGTGCCAGCAGCCCAGGGGGCAAAGATTCACCCCTCCACTTT
TRBJ1-1 NA NA TRBV18 CASSPIYMNTEAFF TGTGCCAGCTCGCCAATATACATGAACACTGAAGCTTTCTTT
TRBJ1-6 NA TRBD1 TRBV24-1 CATSDPGTGEEETLHF TGTGCCACCAGTGACCCCGGGACAGGGGAGGAAGAGACCCTCCACTTT
TRBJ2-7 NA TRBD1 TRBV5-1 CASSHGGQRSYEQYF TGCGCCAGCAGCCATGGGGGACAGCGATCCTACGAGCAGTACTTC
TRBJ1-3 NA NA TRBV2 CASSQGNGNTIYF TGTGCCAGCAGTCAGGGAAATGGAAACACCATATATTTT
TRBJ2-3 NA TRBD2 TRBV25-1 CATRSSGDTQYF TGTGCCACCCGATCTAGCGGAGATACGCAGTATTTT
TRBJ1-1 NA TRBD1 TRBV19 CASRSGGLAEAFF TGTGCCAGTAGATCAGGGGGCTTGGCTGAAGCTTTCTTT
TRBJ2-7 few TRBD1 TRBV3-1/TRBV3-2 CASSRRTGSHEQYF TGTGCCAGCAGCCGAAGGACAGGGAGCCACGAGCAGTACTTC